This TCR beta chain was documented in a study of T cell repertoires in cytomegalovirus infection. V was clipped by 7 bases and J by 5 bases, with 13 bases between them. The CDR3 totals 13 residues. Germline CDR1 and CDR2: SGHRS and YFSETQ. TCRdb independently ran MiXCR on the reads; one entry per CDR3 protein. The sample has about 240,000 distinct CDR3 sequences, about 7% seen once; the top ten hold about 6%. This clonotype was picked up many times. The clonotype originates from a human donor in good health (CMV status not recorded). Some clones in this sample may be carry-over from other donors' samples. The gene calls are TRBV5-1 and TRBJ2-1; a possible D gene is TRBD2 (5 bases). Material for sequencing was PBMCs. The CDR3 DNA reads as TGCGCCAGCCAATCCCCCGGGGACAATGAGCAGTTCTTC. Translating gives CASQSPGDNEQFF.